This T cell receptor beta chain was identified in a study of lymphopenia after photon versus proton radiotherapy. Libraries were prepared by immunoSEQ multiplex PCR; TCRdb keeps only in-frame clonotypes and omits some of them. The table includes about 25,000 clones, about 91% detected once. To note about this clone: The antigen is not known.

The germline CDR1 and CDR2 sequences are SGHNT and YYREEE (reference sequence). The CDR3 has 14 residues. V gave up 1 base and J gave up 5 bases, with 10 bases separating them. Notes on the study in general: Under photons, naive T cells and diversity fell while effector/memory populations rose.

V is TRBV5-4 and J is TRBJ2-1; D is unclear. The sample consisted of peripheral blood, taken from a patient treated with photon-based radiotherapy. The clonotype comes from a man between 45 and 60 years old with gastric cancer. The CDR3, as DNA: TGTGCCAGCAGCTTGTGGGTCGGAGACAATGAGCAGTTCTTC. Its translation: CASSLWVGDNEQFF.